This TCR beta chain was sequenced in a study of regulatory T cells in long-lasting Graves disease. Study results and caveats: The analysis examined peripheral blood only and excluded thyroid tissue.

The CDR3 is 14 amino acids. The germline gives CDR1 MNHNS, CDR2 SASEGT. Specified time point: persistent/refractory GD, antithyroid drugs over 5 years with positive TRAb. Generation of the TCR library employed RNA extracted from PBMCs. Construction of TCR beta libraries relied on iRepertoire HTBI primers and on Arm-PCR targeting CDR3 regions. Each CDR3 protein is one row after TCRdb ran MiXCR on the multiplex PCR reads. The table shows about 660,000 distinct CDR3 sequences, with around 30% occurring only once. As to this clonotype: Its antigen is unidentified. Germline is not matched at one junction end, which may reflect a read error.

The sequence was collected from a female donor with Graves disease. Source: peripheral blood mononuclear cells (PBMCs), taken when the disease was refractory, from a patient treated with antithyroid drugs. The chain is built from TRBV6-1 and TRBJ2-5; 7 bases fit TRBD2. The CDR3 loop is CASKESGLRETLYF. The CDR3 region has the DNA TGTGCCAGCAAAGAGTCGGGATTGCGGGAGACCCTGTACTTC.